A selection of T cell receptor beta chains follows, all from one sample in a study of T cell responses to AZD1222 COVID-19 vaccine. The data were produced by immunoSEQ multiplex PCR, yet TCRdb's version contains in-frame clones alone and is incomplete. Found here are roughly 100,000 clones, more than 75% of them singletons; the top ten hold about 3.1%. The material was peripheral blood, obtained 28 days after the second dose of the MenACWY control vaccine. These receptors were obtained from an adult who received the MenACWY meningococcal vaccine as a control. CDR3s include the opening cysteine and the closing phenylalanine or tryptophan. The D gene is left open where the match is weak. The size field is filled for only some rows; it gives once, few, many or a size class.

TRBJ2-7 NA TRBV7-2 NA TGTGCCAGCAGCTTAGATGGGCGGTACTACGAGCAGTACTTC CASSLDGRYYEQYF
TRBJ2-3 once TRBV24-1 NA TGTGCCACCAGTGATGTCGCAGATACGCAGTATTTT CATSDVADTQYF
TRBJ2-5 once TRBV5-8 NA TGTGCCAGCAGCTTCCGTGTAGGAGGAGAGACCCAGTACTTC CASSFRVGGETQYF
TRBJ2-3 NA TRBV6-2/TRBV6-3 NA TGTGCCAGCAGTTCCCCGTACACAGATACGCAGTATTTT CASSSPYTDTQYF
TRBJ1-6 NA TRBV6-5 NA TGTGCCAGCAGTCTACAGGGTAACAATAATTCACCCCTCCACTTT CASSLQGNNNSPLHF
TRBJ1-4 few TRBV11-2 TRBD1 TGTGCCAGCAGCCCCGGAGGGACAGCCAAGGGTTTCGGGCTGTTTTTT CASSPGGTAKGFGLFF
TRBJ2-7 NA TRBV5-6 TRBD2 TGTGCCAGCAGCTGGGCGGGGGGCCGCGACGAGCAGTACTTC CASSWAGGRDEQYF
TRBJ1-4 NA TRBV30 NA TGTGCCTGGAGACAACGGGGGACTAATGAAAAACTGTTTTTT CAWRQRGTNEKLFF
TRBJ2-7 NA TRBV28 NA TGTGCCAGCAATACAGACAGCTCCTACGAGCAGTACTTC CASNTDSSYEQYF
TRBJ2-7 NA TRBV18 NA TGTGCCAGCTCACCAGGGGCCAACTACGAGCAGTACTTC CASSPGANYEQYF
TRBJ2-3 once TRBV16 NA TGTGCCAGCAGCCAGGCAGGGGTTGCAGATACGCAGTATTTT CASSQAGVADTQYF
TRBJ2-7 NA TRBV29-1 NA TGCAGCGTGGCGGACAAGGTATGGACCTACGAGCAGTACTTC CSVADKVWTYEQYF
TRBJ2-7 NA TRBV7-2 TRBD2 TGTGCCAGCAGCTTAGTGGCTAGCGGGGGGGCCTACGAGCAGTACTTC CASSLVASGGAYEQYF
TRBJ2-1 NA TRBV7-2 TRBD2 TGTGCCAGCAGCTTCCGACTAGCGGGGGCTAGCCGTGAGCAGTTCTTC CASSFRLAGASREQFF
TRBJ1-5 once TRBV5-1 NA TGCGCCAGCAGCCCGGTTGGGGGAGACAATCAGCCCCAGCATTTT CASSPVGGDNQPQHF
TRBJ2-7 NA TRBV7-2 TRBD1 TGTGCCAGCAGCTTAGCCACTACCGGGACAGGCGCCTACGAGCAGTACTTC CASSLATTGTGAYEQYF
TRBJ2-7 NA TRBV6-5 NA TGTGCCAGCAGTCGTAACAGGGCGGGCGAGCAGTACTTC CASSRNRAGEQYF
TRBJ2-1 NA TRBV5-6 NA TGTGCCAGCAGCTGGCTTTATGGGGCAAGAGCCAATGAGCAGTTCTTC CASSWLYGARANEQFF
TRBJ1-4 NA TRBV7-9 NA TGTGCCAGCAGCCAAGGGTTAGGGTATGAAAAACTGTTTTTT CASSQGLGYEKLFF
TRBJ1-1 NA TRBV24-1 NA TGTGCCACCAGTGATTATATTGGCACTGAAGCTTTCTTT CATSDYIGTEAFF
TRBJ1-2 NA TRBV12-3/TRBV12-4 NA TGTGCCAGCAGTTTATTAAAGGAGGCTGGCTACACCTTC CASSLLKEAGYTF
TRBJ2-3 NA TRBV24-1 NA TGTGCCACCAGTGATCCCTCGGGCGGAGCTAGCACAGATACGCAGTATTTT CATSDPSGGASTDTQYF
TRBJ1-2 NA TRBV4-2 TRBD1 TGTGCCAGCAGCCCGGACCGCCGGGACAGGGGGCATGGCTACACCTTC CASSPDRRDRGHGYTF
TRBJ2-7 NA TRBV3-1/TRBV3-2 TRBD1 TGTGCCAGCAGCCACGTGACAGGGACCTACGAGCAGTACTTC CASSHVTGTYEQYF
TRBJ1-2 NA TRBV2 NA TGTGCCAGCAACTCCTACGGCCAGGGCTACTATGGCTACACCTTC CASNSYGQGYYGYTF
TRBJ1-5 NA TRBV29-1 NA TGCAGCGTCGGGTTTCAGGACTATCAGCCCCAGCATTTT CSVGFQDYQPQHF
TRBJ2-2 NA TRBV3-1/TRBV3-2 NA TGTGCCAGCAGCCTCCGGCGGCTCGCGAACACCGGGGAGCTGTTTTTT CASSLRRLANTGELFF
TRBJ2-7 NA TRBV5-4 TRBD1 TGTGCCAGCACCTTACGGACAGGGCTGGTGAACGAGCAGTACTTC CASTLRTGLVNEQYF
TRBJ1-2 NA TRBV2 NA TGTGCCAGCAGTGGGAACTATGGCTACACCTTC CASSGNYGYTF
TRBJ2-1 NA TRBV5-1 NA TGCGCCAGCAGCTCGGACGGTAACAATGAGCAGTTCTTC CASSSDGNNEQFF
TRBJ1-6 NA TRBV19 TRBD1 TGTGCCAGTAGCGGACAGGGGGCGAATTCACCCCTCCACTTT CASSGQGANSPLHF
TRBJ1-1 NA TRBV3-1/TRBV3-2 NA TGTGCCAGCAGCCAAGATCTGGGGGATAAGACTGAAGCTTTCTTT CASSQDLGDKTEAFF
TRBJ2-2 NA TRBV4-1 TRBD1 TGCGCCAGCAGGGGGGGACAGGTGAACACCGGGGAGCTGTTTTTT CASRGGQVNTGELFF
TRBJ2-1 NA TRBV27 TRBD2 TGTGCCAGCAGTTTGACCCCGGGGGGATCCTACAATGAGCAGTTCTTC CASSLTPGGSYNEQFF
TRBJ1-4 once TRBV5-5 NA TGTGCCAGCACGCGACAGCAAAATGAAAAACTGTTTTTT CASTRQQNEKLFF
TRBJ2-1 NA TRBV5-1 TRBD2 TGCGCCAGCAGCCGCACCCCAGACCGGACTAGTGAGCAGTTCTTC CASSRTPDRTSEQFF
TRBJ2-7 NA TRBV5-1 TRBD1 TGCGCCAGCAGCTCAGCAGGGACAGGGACGACGGACGAGCAGTACTTC CASSSAGTGTTDEQYF
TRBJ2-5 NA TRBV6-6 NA TGTGCCAGCAGTGGCCGGGACCGTCTACAAGAGACCCAGTACTTC CASSGRDRLQETQYF
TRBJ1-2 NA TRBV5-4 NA TGTGCCAGCAGTTTCAAAACCCGGGGGCGCGGGGGCTACACCTTC CASSFKTRGRGGYTF
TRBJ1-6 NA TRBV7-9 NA TGTGCCAGCAGCTGGGCCACAAGAAGCCCTACTGATTCACCCCTCCACTTT CASSWATRSPTDSPLHF
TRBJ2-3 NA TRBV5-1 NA TGCGCCAGCAGCTTCGCCCCCGGAGACACAGATACGCAGTATTTT CASSFAPGDTDTQYF
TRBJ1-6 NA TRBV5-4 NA TGTGCCAGCAGCTTGGAACAGGGTAATTCACCCCTCCACTTT CASSLEQGNSPLHF
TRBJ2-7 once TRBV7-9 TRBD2 TGTGCCAGCAGCTTAGATGCGGGGGGTTACGAGCAGTACTTC CASSLDAGGYEQYF